This is a list of T cell receptor beta chains from one sample in a study of T cell responses to AZD1222 COVID-19 vaccine. The table came from immunoSEQ multiplex PCR; TCRdb's copy has only in-frame clones and leaves some out. The table includes around 140,000 clones, roughly 86% detected once. This material consisted of peripheral blood, taken 28 days after the second AZD1222 dose. The receptors were sampled from an adult who received the AZD1222 COVID-19 vaccine. The conserved cysteine and the conserved F or W are not part of the CDR3 here. Fields, in order: CDR3 protein, J gene, clone size, V gene. Rows may omit the clone size; those that give it use once, few, many or a size class.

ASRAGPKSGELF | TRBJ2-2 | few | TRBV10-2
ASSYAPGGSDQPQH | TRBJ1-5 | - | TRBV28
AKRTSGANVLT | TRBJ2-6 | - | TRBV30
ATSDSIGVQGIRGTEAF | TRBJ1-1 | - | TRBV24-1
ASSQTGVSGNTIY | TRBJ1-3 | few | TRBV5-1
ASSRSPGAYNSPLH | TRBJ1-6 | - | TRBV14
ASSRNEQF | TRBJ2-1 | - | TRBV2
AWSGQVKETQY | TRBJ2-5 | - | TRBV30
AQPPGPENTIY | TRBJ1-3 | - | TRBV12-3/TRBV12-4
ASSQGSAAAYEQY | TRBJ2-7 | - | TRBV3-1/TRBV3-2
ASSPEFLSGANVLT | TRBJ2-6 | - | TRBV7-9
ASSPRIPGVENTGELF | TRBJ2-2 | - | TRBV18
ASSLQGPWEKLF | TRBJ1-4 | - | TRBV28
ASSQILETQY | TRBJ2-5 | - | TRBV3-1/TRBV3-2
ATSDLGQDTGELF | TRBJ2-2 | - | TRBV24-1
ASSRLLQGATNEKLF | TRBJ1-4 | - | TRBV16
AISEWTLITDTQY | TRBJ2-3 | few | TRBV10-3
AISEAPVGDEQY | TRBJ2-7 | - | TRBV10-3
ASRARDGPLNSPLH | TRBJ1-6 | few | TRBV28
ASSPSTANTEAF | TRBJ1-1 | - | TRBV7-2
ASSDRIGGNQETQY | TRBJ2-5 | - | TRBV9
ASSPTGSTDTQY | TRBJ2-3 | - | TRBV5-4
ASSIFPWGTEAF | TRBJ1-1 | once | TRBV19
ASSPLWEGGEQY | TRBJ2-7 | - | TRBV6-5
ASSLFLAKNIQY | TRBJ2-4 | - | TRBV5-6
ASSLGTTSGNTIY | TRBJ1-3 | - | TRBV28
ASSLRLDFWGGTDTQY | TRBJ2-3 | - | TRBV27
ASSTASYNSPLH | TRBJ1-6 | - | TRBV18
ASRDSNPDYEQY | TRBJ2-7 | - | TRBV2
ASKPNREVGETQY | TRBJ2-5 | - | TRBV2
ASSQRDSPLH | TRBJ1-6 | - | TRBV3-1/TRBV3-2
ASSLAGASTDTQY | TRBJ2-3 | - | TRBV27
ASSTSPPQETQY | TRBJ2-5 | - | TRBV7-9
ASSDAGELF | TRBJ2-2 | - | TRBV2
ASSPQTGEGETQY | TRBJ2-5 | - | TRBV7-9
ASSLGGSWGGYT | TRBJ1-2 | - | TRBV27
ASSRRGQGVSEQY | TRBJ2-7 | - | TRBV14
ASSSSGTGRSYEQY | TRBJ2-7 | - | TRBV27
ASNLGAEKLF | TRBJ1-4 | - | TRBV7-9
ASSSRLRERNSPLH | TRBJ1-6 | few | TRBV27
ASSAGYEQY | TRBJ2-7 | once | TRBV2
ASSLETSGNYNEQF | TRBJ2-1 | - | TRBV5-4
ASSLVGRYQETQY | TRBJ2-5 | few | TRBV11-2
ASSLYRSGANVLT | TRBJ2-6 | - | TRBV7-8
ASSLGVGTEAF | TRBJ1-1 | - | TRBV7-9
ASSIQFRYT | TRBJ1-2 | - | TRBV28
ASSAIGGGYT | TRBJ1-2 | - | TRBV9
ASSWRGAGQETQY | TRBJ2-5 | - | TRBV27
ASSFPAGGNTIY | TRBJ1-3 | - | TRBV28
ASSPRAAPSPEAF | TRBJ1-1 | - | TRBV18
ASSDGLADTDTQY | TRBJ2-3 | - | TRBV11-3
AWSRGLGDTGELF | TRBJ2-2 | once | TRBV30
ASSPVPSGAYGYT | TRBJ1-2 | once | TRBV10-1
ASSLTTVSYEQY | TRBJ2-7 | - | TRBV7-2
SVELGQTSEEQF | TRBJ2-1 | once | TRBV29-1